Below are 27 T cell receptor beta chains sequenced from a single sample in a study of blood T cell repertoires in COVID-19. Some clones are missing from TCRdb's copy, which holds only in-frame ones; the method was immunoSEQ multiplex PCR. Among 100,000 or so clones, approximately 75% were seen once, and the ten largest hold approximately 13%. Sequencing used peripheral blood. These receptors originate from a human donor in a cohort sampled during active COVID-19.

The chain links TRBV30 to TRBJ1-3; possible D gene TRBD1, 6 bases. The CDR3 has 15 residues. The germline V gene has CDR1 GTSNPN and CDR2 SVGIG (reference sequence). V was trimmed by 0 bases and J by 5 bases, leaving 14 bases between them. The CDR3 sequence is CAWSVTGSNRNTIYF. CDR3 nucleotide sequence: TGTGCCTGGAGTGTGACAGGCTCAAATAGAAACACCATATATTTT.

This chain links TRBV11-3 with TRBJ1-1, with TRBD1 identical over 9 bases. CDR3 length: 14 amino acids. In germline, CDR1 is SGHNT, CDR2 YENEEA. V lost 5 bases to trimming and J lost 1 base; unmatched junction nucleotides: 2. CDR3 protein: CASSKDRGNTEAFF. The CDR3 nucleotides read TGTGCCAGCAGCAAGGACAGGGGGAACACTGAAGCTTTCTTT.

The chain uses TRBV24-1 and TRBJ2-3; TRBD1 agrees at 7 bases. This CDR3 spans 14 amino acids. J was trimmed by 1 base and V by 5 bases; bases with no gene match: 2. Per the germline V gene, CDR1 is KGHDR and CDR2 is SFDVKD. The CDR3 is CATSVTGGTDTQYF. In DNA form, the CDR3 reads TGTGCCACCAGTGTCACAGGGGGCACAGATACGCAGTATTTT.

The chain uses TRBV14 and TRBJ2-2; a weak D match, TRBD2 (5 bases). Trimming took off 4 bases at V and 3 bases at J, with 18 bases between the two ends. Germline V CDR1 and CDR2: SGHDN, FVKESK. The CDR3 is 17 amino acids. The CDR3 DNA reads TGTGCCAGCAGCCCGGTTGGAGGCCTAGCTTACACCGGGGAGCTGTTTTTT. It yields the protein CASSPVGGLAYTGELFF.

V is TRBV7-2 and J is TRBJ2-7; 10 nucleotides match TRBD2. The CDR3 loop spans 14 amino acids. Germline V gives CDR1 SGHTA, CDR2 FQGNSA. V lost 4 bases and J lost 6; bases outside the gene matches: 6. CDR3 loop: CASSSSGGAIEQYF. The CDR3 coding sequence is TGTGCCAGCAGCTCCAGCGGGGGGGCCATCGAGCAGTACTTC.

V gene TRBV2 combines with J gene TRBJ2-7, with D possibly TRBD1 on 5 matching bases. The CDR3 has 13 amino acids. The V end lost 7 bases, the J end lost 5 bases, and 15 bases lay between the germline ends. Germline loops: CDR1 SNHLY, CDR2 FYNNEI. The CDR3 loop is CASIRETVHEQYF. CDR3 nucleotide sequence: TGTGCCAGCATCAGGGAAACCGTCCACGAGCAGTACTTC.

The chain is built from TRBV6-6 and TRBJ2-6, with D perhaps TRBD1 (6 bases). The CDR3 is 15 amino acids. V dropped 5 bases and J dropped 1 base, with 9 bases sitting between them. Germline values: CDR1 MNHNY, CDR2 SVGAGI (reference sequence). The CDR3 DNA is TGTGCCAGCAGTCAACAGGGATCTGGGGCCAACGTCCTGACTTTC. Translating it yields CASSQQGSGANVLTF.

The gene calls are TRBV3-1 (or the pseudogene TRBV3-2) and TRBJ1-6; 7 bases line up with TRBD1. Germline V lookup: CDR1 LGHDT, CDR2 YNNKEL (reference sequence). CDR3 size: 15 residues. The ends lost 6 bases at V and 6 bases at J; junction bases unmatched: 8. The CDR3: CASRGNRGRNSPLHF. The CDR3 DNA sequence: TGTGCCAGCAGGGGAAACAGGGGCCGTAATTCACCCCTCCACTTT.

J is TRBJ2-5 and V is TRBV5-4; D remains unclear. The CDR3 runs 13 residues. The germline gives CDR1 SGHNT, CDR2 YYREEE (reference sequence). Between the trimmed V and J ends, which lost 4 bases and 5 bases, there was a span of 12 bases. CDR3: CASSALPRETQYF. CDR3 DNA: TGTGCCAGCAGCGCTCTCCCCCGGGAGACCCAGTACTTC.

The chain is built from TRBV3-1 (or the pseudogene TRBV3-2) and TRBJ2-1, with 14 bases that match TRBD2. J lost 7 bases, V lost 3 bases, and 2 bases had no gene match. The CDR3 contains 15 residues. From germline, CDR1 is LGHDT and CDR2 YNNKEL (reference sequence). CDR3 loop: CASSHRTSGGNEQFF. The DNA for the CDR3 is TGTGCCAGCAGCCACAGGACTAGCGGGGGGAATGAGCAGTTCTTC.

The DNA for the CDR3 is TGCGCCAGCAGTCCGACAGGCTCCTACAATGAGCAGTTCTTC. Amino acid sequence: CASSPTGSYNEQFF. This chain uses TRBV5-1 with TRBJ2-1; TRBD1 is a possible D gene (6 bases). Germline V gene lookup returns CDR1 SGHRS and CDR2 YFSETQ. The CDR3 length is 14 residues. Trimming left V 5 bases short and J 0 bases short, with 9 bases between.

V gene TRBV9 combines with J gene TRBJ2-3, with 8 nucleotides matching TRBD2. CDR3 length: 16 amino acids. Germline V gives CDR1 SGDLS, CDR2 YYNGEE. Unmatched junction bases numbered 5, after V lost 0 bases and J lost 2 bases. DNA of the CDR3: TGTGCCAGCAGCGTAGTTGGCGGGGGGTTCACAGATACGCAGTATTTT. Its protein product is CASSVVGGGFTDTQYF.

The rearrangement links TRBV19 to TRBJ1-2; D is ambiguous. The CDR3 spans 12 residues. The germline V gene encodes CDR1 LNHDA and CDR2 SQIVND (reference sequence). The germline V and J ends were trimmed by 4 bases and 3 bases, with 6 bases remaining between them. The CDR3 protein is CASSNTHYGYTF. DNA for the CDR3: TGTGCCAGTAGTAACACCCACTATGGCTACACCTTC.

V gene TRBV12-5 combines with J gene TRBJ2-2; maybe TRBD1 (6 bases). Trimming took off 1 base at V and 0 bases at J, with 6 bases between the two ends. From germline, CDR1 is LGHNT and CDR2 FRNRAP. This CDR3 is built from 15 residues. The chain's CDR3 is CASGLGTANTGELFF. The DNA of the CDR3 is TGTGCTAGTGGTTTGGGGACAGCGAACACCGGGGAGCTGTTTTTT.

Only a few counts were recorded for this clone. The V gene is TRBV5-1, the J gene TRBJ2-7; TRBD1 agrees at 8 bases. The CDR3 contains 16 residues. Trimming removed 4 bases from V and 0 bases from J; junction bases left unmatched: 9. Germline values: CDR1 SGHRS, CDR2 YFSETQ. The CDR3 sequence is CASSPAGTGLSYEQYF. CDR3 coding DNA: TGCGCCAGCAGCCCGGCGGGGACAGGACTCTCCTACGAGCAGTACTTC. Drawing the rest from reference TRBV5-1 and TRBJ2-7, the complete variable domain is KAGVTQTPRYLIKTRGQQVTLSCSPISGHRSVSWYQQTPGQGLQFLFEYFSETQRNKGNFPGRFSGRQFSNSRSEMNVSTLELGDSALYLCASSPAGTGLSYEQYFGPGTRLTVT.

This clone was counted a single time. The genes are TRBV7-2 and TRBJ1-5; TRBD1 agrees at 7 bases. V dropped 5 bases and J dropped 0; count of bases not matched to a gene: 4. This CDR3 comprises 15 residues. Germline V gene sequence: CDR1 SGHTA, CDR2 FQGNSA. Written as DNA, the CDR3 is TGTGCCAGCAGCCCGACAGGGTATAGCAATCAGCCCCAGCATTTT. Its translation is CASSPTGYSNQPQHF. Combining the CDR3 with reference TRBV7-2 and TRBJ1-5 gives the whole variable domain GAGVSQSPSNKVTEKGKDVELRCDPISGHTALYWYRQSLGQGLEFLIYFQGNSAPDKSGLPSDRFSAERTGGSVSTLTIQRTQQEDSAVYLCASSPTGYSNQPQHFGDGTRLSIL.

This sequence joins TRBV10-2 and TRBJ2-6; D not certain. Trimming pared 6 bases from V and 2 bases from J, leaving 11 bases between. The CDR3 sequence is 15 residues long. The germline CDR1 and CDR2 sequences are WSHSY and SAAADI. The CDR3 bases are TGCGCCAGCAGCCCTTCGAGCGCTGGGGCCAACGTCCTGACTTTC. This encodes CASSPSSAGANVLTF.

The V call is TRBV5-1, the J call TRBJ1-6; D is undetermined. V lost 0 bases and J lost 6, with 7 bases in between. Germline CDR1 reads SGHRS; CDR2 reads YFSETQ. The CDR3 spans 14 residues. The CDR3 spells CASSLGQRNSPLHF. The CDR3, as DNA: TGCGCCAGCAGCTTGGGGCAGCGTAATTCACCCCTCCACTTT.

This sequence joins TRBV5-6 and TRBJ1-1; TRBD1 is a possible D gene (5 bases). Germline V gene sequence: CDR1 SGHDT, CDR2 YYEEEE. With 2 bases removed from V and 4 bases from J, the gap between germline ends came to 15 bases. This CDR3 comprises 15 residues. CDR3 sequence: CASSFMVGGPTEAFF. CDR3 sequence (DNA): TGTGCCAGCAGCTTTATGGTGGGGGGACCCACTGAAGCTTTCTTT.

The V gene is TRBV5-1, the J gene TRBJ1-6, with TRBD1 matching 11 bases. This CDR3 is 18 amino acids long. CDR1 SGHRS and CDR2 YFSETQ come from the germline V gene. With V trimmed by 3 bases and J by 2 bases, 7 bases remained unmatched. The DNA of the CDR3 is TGCGCCAGCAGCTACGGGACAGGGGGAACGACCTATAATTCACCCCTCCACTTT. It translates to CASSYGTGGTTYNSPLHF.

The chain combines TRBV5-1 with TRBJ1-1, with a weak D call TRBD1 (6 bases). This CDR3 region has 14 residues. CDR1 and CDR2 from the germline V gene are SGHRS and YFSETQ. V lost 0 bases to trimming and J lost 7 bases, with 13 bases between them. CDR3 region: CASSLDTGTIEAFF. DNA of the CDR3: TGCGCCAGCAGCTTGGACACAGGGACCATTGAAGCTTTCTTT.

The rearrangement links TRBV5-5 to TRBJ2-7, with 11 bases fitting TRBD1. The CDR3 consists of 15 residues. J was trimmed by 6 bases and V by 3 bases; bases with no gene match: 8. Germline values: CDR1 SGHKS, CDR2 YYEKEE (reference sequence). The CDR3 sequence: CASSWAGQGDSEQYF. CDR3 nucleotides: TGTGCCAGCAGCTGGGCGGGACAGGGGGATAGCGAGCAGTACTTC.

The CDR3 DNA sequence: TGTGCCAGCAGCTTCCCCAATTGGACTAGCGGGGGGGGTTACGAGCAGTACTTC. Residues: CASSFPNWTSGGGYEQYF. This sequence joins TRBV7-2 and TRBJ2-7; 15 positions agree with TRBD2. The germline gives CDR1 SGHTA, CDR2 FQGNSA. There are 18 residues in the CDR3. V trimming: 3 bases; J trimming: 4 bases; junction bases outside the gene matches: 10.

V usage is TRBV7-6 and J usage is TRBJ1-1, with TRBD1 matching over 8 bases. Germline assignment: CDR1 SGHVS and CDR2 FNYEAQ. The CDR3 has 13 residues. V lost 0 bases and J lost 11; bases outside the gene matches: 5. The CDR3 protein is CASSLAQGAGAFF. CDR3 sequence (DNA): TGTGCCAGCAGCTTAGCGCAGGGGGCAGGGGCTTTCTTT. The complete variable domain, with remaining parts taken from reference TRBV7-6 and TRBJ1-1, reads GAGVSQSPRYKVTKRGQDVALRCDPISGHVSLYWYRQALGQGPEFLTYFNYEAQQDKSGLPNDRFSAERPEGSISTLTIQRTEQRDSAMYRCASSLAQGAGAFFGQGTRLTVV.

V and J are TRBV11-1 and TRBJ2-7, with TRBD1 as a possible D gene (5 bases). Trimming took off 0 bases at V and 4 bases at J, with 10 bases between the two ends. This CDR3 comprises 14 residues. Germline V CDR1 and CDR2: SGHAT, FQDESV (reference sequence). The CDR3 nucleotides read TGTGCCAGCAGCTTAGCTGCGTCAGGGTACGAGCAGTACTTC. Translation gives CASSLAASGYEQYF.

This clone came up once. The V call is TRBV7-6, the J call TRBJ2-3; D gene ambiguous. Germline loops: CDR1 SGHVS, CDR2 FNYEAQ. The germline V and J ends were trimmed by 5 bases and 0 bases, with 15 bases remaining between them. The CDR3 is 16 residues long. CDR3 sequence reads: CASSPSSTASTDTQYF. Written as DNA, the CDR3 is TGTGCCAGCAGCCCAAGTAGCACCGCTAGCACAGATACGCAGTATTTT.

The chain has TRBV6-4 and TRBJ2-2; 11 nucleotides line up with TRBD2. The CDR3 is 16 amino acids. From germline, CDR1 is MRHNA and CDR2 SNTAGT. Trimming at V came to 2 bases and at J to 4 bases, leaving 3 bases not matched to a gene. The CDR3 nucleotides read TGTGCCAGCAGTGACGGGACTAGCGGTGGCACCGGGGAGCTGTTTTTT. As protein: CASSDGTSGGTGELFF.